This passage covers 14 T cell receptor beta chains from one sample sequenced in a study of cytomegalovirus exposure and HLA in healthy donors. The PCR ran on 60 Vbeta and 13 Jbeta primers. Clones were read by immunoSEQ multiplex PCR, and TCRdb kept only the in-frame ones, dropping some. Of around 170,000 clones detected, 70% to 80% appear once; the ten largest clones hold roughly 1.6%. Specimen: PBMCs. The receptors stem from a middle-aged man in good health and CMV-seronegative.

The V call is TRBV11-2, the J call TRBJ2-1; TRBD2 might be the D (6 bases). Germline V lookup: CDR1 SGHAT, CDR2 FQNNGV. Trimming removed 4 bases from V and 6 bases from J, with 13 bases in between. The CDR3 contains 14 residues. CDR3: CASSSPAGSNEQFF. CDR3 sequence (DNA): TGTGCCAGCAGCTCCCCCGCGGGATCCAATGAGCAGTTCTTC.

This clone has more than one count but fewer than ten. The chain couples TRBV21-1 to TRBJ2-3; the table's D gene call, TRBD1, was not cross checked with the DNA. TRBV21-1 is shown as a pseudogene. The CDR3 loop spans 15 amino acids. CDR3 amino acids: CASSIGQGASDTQYF. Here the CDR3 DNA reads TGTGCCAGCAGCATCGGACAGGGGGCATCGGATACGCAGTATTTT.

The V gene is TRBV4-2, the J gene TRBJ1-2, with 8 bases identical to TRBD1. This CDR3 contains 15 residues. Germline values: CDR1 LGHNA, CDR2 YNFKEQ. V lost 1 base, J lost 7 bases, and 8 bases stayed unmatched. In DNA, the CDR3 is TGTGCCAGCAGCCAAGTGAAGACAGGGGAGGGTGGCTACACCTTC. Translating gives CASSQVKTGEGGYTF.

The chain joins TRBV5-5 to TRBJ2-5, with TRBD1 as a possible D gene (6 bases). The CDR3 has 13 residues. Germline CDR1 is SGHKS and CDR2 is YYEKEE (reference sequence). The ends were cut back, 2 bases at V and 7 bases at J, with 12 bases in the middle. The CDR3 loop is CASSFILGGTQYF. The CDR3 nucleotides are TGTGCCAGCAGCTTTATTCTAGGGGGGACCCAGTACTTC.

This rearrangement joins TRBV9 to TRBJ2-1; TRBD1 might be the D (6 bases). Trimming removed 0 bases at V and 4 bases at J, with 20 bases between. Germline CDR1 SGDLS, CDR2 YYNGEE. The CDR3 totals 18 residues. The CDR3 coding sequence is TGTGCCAGCAGCGTAGACCCAGGGGCTAGCCTACCATACAATGAGCAGTTCTTC. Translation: CASSVDPGASLPYNEQFF. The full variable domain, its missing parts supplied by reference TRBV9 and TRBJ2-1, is DSGVTQTPKHLITATGQRVTLRCSPRSGDLSVYWYQQSLDQGLQFLIQYYNGEERAKGNILERFSAQQFPDLHSELNLSSLELGDSALYFCASSVDPGASLPYNEQFFGPGTRLTVL.

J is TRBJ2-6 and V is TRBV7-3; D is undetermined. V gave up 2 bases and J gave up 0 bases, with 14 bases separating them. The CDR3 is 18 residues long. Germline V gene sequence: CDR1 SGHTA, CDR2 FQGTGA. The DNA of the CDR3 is TGTGCCAGCAGCTTATACGAGGAGCAGCACTCTGGGGCCAACGTCCTGACTTTC. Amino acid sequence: CASSLYEEQHSGANVLTF.

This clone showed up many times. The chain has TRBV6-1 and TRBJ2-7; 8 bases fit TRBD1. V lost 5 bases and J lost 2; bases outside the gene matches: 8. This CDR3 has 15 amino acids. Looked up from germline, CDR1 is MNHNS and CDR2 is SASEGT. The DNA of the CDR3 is TGTGCCAGCAGTAGGGACAGGAGTTTTCCCTACGAGCAGTACGTC. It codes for CASSRDRSFPYEQYV.

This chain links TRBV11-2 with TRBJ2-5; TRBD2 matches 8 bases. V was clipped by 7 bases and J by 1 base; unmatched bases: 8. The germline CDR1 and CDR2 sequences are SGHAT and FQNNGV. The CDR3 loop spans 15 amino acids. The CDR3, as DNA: TGTGCCAGCACCCTTGGAGCGGGAGTCCAAGAGACCCAGTACTTC. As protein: CASTLGAGVQETQYF.

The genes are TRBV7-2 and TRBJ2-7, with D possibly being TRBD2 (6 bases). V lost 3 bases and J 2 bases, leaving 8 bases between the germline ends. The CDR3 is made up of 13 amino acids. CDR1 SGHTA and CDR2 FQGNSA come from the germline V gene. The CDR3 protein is CASSFSSAYEQYV. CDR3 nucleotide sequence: TGTGCCAGCAGCTTCTCTAGCGCCTACGAGCAGTACGTC.

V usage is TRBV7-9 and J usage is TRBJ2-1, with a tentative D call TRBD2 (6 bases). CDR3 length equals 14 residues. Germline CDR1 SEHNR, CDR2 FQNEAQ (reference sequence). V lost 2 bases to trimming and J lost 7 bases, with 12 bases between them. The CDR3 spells CASSLRRDGNEQFF. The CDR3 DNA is TGTGCCAGCAGCTTACGGCGGGACGGGAATGAGCAGTTCTTC.

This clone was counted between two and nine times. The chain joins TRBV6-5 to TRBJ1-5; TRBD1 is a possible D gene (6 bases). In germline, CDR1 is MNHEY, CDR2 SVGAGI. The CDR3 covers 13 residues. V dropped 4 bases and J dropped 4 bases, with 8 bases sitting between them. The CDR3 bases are TGTGCCAGCAGTTTGGACAGAAATCAGCCCCAGCATTTT. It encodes CASSLDRNQPQHF.

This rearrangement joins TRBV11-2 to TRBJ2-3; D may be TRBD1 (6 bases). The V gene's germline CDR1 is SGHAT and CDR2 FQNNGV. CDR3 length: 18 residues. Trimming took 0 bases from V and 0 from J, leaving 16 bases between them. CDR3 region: CASSLELWDTPSTDTQYF. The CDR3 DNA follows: TGTGCCAGCAGCTTAGAGTTGTGGGACACCCCCAGCACAGATACGCAGTATTTT.

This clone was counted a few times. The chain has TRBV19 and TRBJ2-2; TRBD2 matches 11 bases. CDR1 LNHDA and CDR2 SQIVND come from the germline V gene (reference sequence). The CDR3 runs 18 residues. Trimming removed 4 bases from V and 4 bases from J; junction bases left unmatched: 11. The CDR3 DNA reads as TGTGCCAGTAGTACACTCCCCCCGCTAGCGGGAGGCACCGGGGAGCTGTTTTTT. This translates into CASSTLPPLAGGTGELFF.

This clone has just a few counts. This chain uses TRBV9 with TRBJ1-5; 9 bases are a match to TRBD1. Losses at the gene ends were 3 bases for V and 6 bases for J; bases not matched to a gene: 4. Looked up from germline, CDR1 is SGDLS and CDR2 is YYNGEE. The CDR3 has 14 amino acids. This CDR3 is CASSGTGAVQPQHF. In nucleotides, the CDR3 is TGTGCCAGCAGCGGGACAGGGGCGGTTCAGCCCCAGCATTTT.